This T cell receptor beta chain was captured in a study of blood T cell repertoires in COVID-19. Background on the study: COVID-19 samples, acute and convalescent, were from the United States, Italy and Spain.

This CDR3 region has 18 residues. CDR1 and CDR2 (germline): LGHNA, YSLEER. The V and J ends lost 0 bases and 5 bases respectively, with 22 bases between them. In the original processing: Reference gene primers were amplified, and this amplification served to estimate nucleated cell counts. Produced via immunoSEQ multiplex PCR; TCRdb's table is partial and in-frame only. The V and J calls and clone size come from that table; D and trimming were worked out from the DNA. The sample has around 71,000 clones; around 86% are singletons. Sequencing was performed on peripheral blood. The source is a woman in her sixties with acute or convalescent COVID-19. The chain recombines TRBV4-3 with TRBJ2-5; a possible D gene is TRBD2 (5 bases). In DNA form, the CDR3 reads TGCGCCAGCAGCCAAGAGTACTCCCGAACTAGAATTTTGGAGACCCAGTACTTC. Its translation: CASSQEYSRTRILETQYF.